Below are 4 T cell receptor beta chains sequenced from a single sample in a study of identical twins. TCRdb independently ran MiXCR on the 5' RACE reads; one entry per CDR3 protein. The data show about 790,000 distinct CDR3 sequences, roughly 18% seen once. The sample also formed part of further work on T cells expressing NK-cell markers.

Sequencing input: PBMCs. The origin of the receptors is a woman aged 18-29 years in good health.

CDR3 sequence: CASSLARFSPLHF. As DNA, the CDR3 is TGCGCCAGCAGCTTGGCCAGGTTTTCACCCCTCCACTTT. The V gene is TRBV5-1, the J gene TRBJ1-6; D gene unclear. Germline CDR1 reads SGHRS; CDR2 reads YFSETQ. The V end was cut by 0 bases, the J end by 9 bases, with 7 bases between. CDR3 length: 13 amino acids.

The V and J genes are TRBV7-6 and TRBJ2-7; TRBD2 might be the D (5 bases). The CDR3 sequence is 15 residues long. Per germline, CDR1 SGHVS and CDR2 FNYEAQ. With 5 bases removed from V and 3 bases from J, the gap between germline ends came to 17 bases. CDR3 sequence reads: CASSPSRGRDYEQYF. The CDR3 nucleotides read TGTGCCAGCAGCCCCAGCCGGGGTAGAGACTACGAGCAGTACTTC.

The chain employs TRBV2 and TRBJ2-1; unclear D gene. This CDR3 has 14 residues. V was cut by 3 bases and J by 7 bases, with 13 bases left in between. CDR1 is SNHLY, CDR2 FYNNEI, per germline. CDR3 region: CASSEYGWENEQFF. In DNA, the CDR3 is TGTGCCAGCAGTGAGTACGGCTGGGAAAATGAGCAGTTCTTC.

This clonotype turned up a few times. This rearrangement joins TRBV7-2 to TRBJ2-7, with D perhaps TRBD2 (5 bases). V lost 5 bases and J 6 bases, leaving 11 bases between the germline ends. The germline CDR1 and CDR2 sequences are SGHTA and FQGNSA. The CDR3 totals 12 residues. The CDR3 reads CASSPQAGEQYF. DNA for the CDR3: TGTGCCAGCAGCCCCCAGGCGGGCGAGCAGTACTTC.